The 7 T cell receptor beta chains given below trace back to one sample, sequenced in a study of blood T cells in healthy people across ages (dated by TCRdb to the mid-2010s). Library method: 5' RACE. The sequencing machine was an Illumina HiSeq 2500. A second roughly 7 to 12 cycle PCR used a sample-barcoded 5' primer and a J-beta primer mix. TCRdb trimmed public reads at Q25 via fastp, called clones via MiXCR and kept in-frame beta chains. Rows matching on CDR3 protein sequence are summarized as one entry with the most common DNA and genes. This sample comprises about 1,500,000 distinct CDR3 sequences, approximately 40% of them detected only once. Approximately 7.9% of the sample goes to the ten largest clones. What was sequenced was blood. The receptors stem from a woman under 30 in good health.

The rearrangement uses TRBV2 and TRBJ1-6; 8 bases align to TRBD1. Germline trimming cut 3 bases from V and 9 bases from J; bases unmatched to any gene: 4. The CDR3 loop spans 14 amino acids. In germline, CDR1 is SNHLY, CDR2 FYNNEI. In DNA, the CDR3 is TGTGCCAGCAGTGATGACAGGGGCATTTCACCCCTCCACTTT. It translates to CASSDDRGISPLHF.

This chain uses TRBV6-5 with TRBJ2-3; D is undetermined. In germline, CDR1 is MNHEY, CDR2 SVGAGI. V gave up 4 bases and J gave up 7 bases, with 12 bases separating them. CDR3 size: 13 residues. CDR3 loop: CASSSGSLNTQYF. The CDR3 bases are TGTGCCAGCAGTTCAGGATCCTTAAATACGCAGTATTTT.

This clonotype is a singleton in its sample. The rearrangement uses TRBV14 and TRBJ1-3; TRBD1 agrees at 7 bases. V dropped 1 base and J dropped 0; count of bases not matched to a gene: 3. Germline V lookup: CDR1 SGHDN, CDR2 FVKESK. The CDR3 has 16 residues. The CDR3 DNA sequence: TGTGCCAGCAGCCAAGGGGACAGCTTCTCTGGAAACACCATATATTTT. Its protein is CASSQGDSFSGNTIYF.

This clonotype has more than one count but fewer than ten. The V gene is TRBV6-1, the J gene TRBJ1-5; D unclear. The germline CDR1 and CDR2 sequences are MNHNS and SASEGT. The V gene lost 1 base and the J gene lost 3 bases, with 10 bases spanning the gap. CDR3 length equals 15 residues. CDR3 nucleotides: TGTGCCAGCAGTGAAGTGGAGGGCCCCAATCAGCCCCAGCATTTT. Its protein product is CASSEVEGPNQPQHF.

This clonotype was observed a few times. DNA of the CDR3: TGTGCCAGCAGCGCATCGACAGGGATCTCACACACAGATACGCAGTATTTT. Encoded protein: CASSASTGISHTDTQYF. The chain joins TRBV9 to TRBJ2-3; 7 nucleotides align to TRBD1. CDR1 and CDR2 from the germline V gene are SGDLS and YYNGEE. After removal of 3 bases from V and 2 bases from J, the junction contained 12 bases not matched to a gene. This CDR3 is built from 17 residues. Together with reference TRBV9 and TRBJ2-3, the CDR3 gives the full variable domain: DSGVTQTPKHLITATGQRVTLRCSPRSGDLSVYWYQQSLDQGLQFLIQYYNGEERAKGNILERFSAQQFPDLHSELNLSSLELGDSALYFCASSASTGISHTDTQYFGPGTRLTVL.

This clonotype was counted only a few times. The chain couples TRBV10-3 to TRBJ2-3; 9 bases agree with TRBD2. The germline V gene encodes CDR1 ENHRY and CDR2 SYGVKD. This CDR3 comprises 17 residues. V trimming: 4 bases; J trimming: 0 bases; junction bases outside the gene matches: 8. The CDR3 DNA is TGTGCCATCAGTGTCCTAGCGGGACTCCAGAGCACAGATACGCAGTATTTT. The encoded protein is CAISVLAGLQSTDTQYF.

This clonotype was counted only a few times. The chain has TRBV27 and TRBJ2-3, with 8 positions matching TRBD2. CDR3 length equals 15 residues. Germline-derived CDR1 and CDR2 are MNHEY and SMNVEV (reference sequence). Trimming took 7 bases from V and 8 from J; bases not matched to a gene: 14. The CDR3 protein is CASTSPRGGHLTQYF. In nucleotides, the CDR3 is TGTGCCAGCACCTCACCCCGGGGGGGACACCTTACGCAGTATTTT.